This entry is about one TCR beta chain. The antigen remains undetermined. CD45RO/CCR7/CD25/CD127/CD95/CD27 staining was used to isolate CD4+ naive, central memory, regulatory and stem cell-like memory cells by sorting. What was sequenced were expressed TCRB transcripts, since all of the isolated RNA had been reverse transcribed. Naive, central memory and regulatory T cell samples yielded around 3.4 million reads on average. The data were produced by immunoSEQ multiplex PCR, yet TCRdb's version contains in-frame clones alone and is incomplete. The table shows 310,000 or so clones, with over 14% occurring only once. The entry originates in a study of beta chain features in type 1 diabetes. Study context: Examined across all samples were around 110,000,000 sorted cells.

The study, taken as a whole, reports: Patients' naive, central memory and Treg TCRB repertoires seemed closer to one another than those of healthy donors. Among patients with Type 1 diabetes, TCRB CDR3s were moderately but significantly shorter in every one of the four CD4+ subsets.

CDR1 is MGHRA and CDR2 is YSYEKL in the germline V gene. The CDR3 has 16 residues. The V and J ends lost 2 bases and 8 bases, in that order; junction bases with no gene match: 4. What was sequenced was naive CD4+ T cells from blood. This chain links TRBV4-1 with TRBJ2-1; 15 bases fit TRBD2. This sequence was found in a man between 18 and 29 years old with type 1 diabetes. The CDR3 reads CASSQPGLAGGDEQFF. The DNA of the CDR3 is TGCGCCAGCAGCCAACCAGGACTAGCGGGGGGGGATGAGCAGTTCTTC.